The next 28 T cell receptor beta chains were all read from a single sample in a study of PD-1 blockade in classical Hodgkin lymphoma (dated by TCRdb to the early 2020s). The method was the immunoSEQ multiplex PCR assay. TCRdb limited this immuneACCESS table to in-frame rearrangements with V and J called. A share of clones is missing; checked studies link under half to unresolved V genes, and the rest is unexplained. The sample data list about 9,700 clones, and about 79% of these were observed just once. The top ten clones comprise about 4.2% of the sample. This specimen's time point label, interpreted: cycle 1 day 1 (C1D1), immediately before nivolumab initiation. Every trial patient had relapsed after autologous stem cell transplantation, and cohorts A, B and C differed in prior brentuximab vedotin exposure. CD4+ T cells were purified from thawed PBMCs by magnetic negative selection with a Miltenyi CD4+ T cell isolation kit.

The sample here was CD4+ T cells from blood, taken at baseline. These TCRs come from a human donor with classical Hodgkin lymphoma.

This clone was counted once. The chain combines TRBV28 with TRBJ1-5; maybe TRBD1 (6 bases). This CDR3 contains 15 residues. Germline assignment: CDR1 MDHEN and CDR2 SYDVKM. The ends were cut back, 6 bases at V and 0 bases at J, with 12 bases in the middle. The CDR3 sequence: CASSPDSYSNQPQHF. The CDR3 DNA sequence: TGTGCCAGCAGCCCGGACAGCTATAGCAATCAGCCCCAGCATTTT.

V and J are TRBV28 and TRBJ2-3; a weak D match, TRBD1 (7 bases). The germline CDR1 and CDR2 sequences are MDHEN and SYDVKM. The ends were cut back, 3 bases at V and 10 bases at J, with 20 bases in the middle. This CDR3 region has 15 residues. Written as DNA, the CDR3 is TGTGCCAGCAGTTTTGGCAGGGGGGTCGTGCGGGCGCAGTATTTT. This sequence encodes CASSFGRGVVRAQYF.

In its sample, this clone was seen a few times. This chain uses TRBV27 with TRBJ1-6; 7 bases map to TRBD1. The V segment lost 4 bases and the J segment 7 bases; nucleotides outside the gene matches: 1. The CDR3 length is 13 residues. Germline V CDR1 and CDR2: MNHEY, SMNVEV (reference sequence). In DNA form, the CDR3 reads TGTGCCAGCAGTTCACAGGGGAATTCACCCCTCCACTTT. It yields the protein CASSSQGNSPLHF.

The gene calls are TRBV7-2 and TRBJ1-1, with 11 bases aligning to TRBD1. The CDR3 is 15 amino acids. J lost 3 bases, V lost 4 bases, and 4 bases had no gene match. Germline CDR1 SGHTA, CDR2 FQGNSA. In DNA, the CDR3 is TGTGCCAGCAGCTCCCGGGGACAGGGGGACACTGAAGCTTTCTTT. It translates to CASSSRGQGDTEAFF.

V usage is TRBV4-1 and J usage is TRBJ1-2; no clear D. The V gene's germline CDR1 is MGHRA and CDR2 YSYEKL. The CDR3 contains 17 residues. The germline V and J ends were trimmed by 1 base and 1 base, with 16 bases remaining between them. CDR3 sequence (DNA): TGCGCCAGCAGCCAAGGCGAATGGGGAACGAATAACTATGGCTACACCTTC. Residues: CASSQGEWGTNNYGYTF.

This chain joins TRBV5-1 and TRBJ1-2; D is perhaps TRBD1 (6 bases). The CDR3 is 13 amino acids. CDR1 and CDR2 from the germline V gene are SGHRS and YFSETQ. V was cut by 3 bases and J by 8 bases, with 14 bases left in between. CDR3 nucleotide sequence: TGCGCCAGCAGCTCCGGGGCAGGGGAAGGCTACACCTTC. Protein: CASSSGAGEGYTF.

This chain joins TRBV6-5 and TRBJ2-7, with 8 bases that match TRBD1. The CDR3 contains 11 residues. Germline CDR1 is MNHEY and CDR2 is SVGAGI. The junction had 4 bases not matched to a gene; V was cut back by 8 bases and J by 7 bases. Here the CDR3 reads CASRQGREQYF. The DNA for the CDR3 is TGTGCCAGCCGACAGGGGCGGGAGCAGTACTTC.

V is TRBV7-7 and J is TRBJ1-1, with D unclear. The V gene lost 2 bases and the J gene lost 0 bases, with 4 bases spanning the gap. The CDR3 length is 13 residues. Germline V lookup: CDR1 SSHAT, CDR2 FNYEAQ (reference sequence). CDR3 bases: TGTGCCAGCAGCTTACAGGTGAACACTGAAGCTTTCTTT. This sequence encodes CASSLQVNTEAFF.

CDR3 DNA sequence: TGCGCCAGCGGGAGGACCGGCTATGAGCAGTTCTTC. Its protein product is CASGRTGYEQFF. The chain couples TRBV10-1 to TRBJ2-1; perhaps TRBD2 as D (6 bases). CDR1 is WNHNN and CDR2 is SYGVQD in the germline V gene (reference sequence). The CDR3 runs 12 residues. Trimming shortened V by 8 bases and J by 8 bases, and 13 bases separated the two germline ends.

This clone was counted once. This chain links TRBV2 with TRBJ2-5; D ambiguous. Trimming left V 5 bases short and J 2 bases short, with 3 bases between. Germline V CDR1 and CDR2: SNHLY, FYNNEI. This CDR3 comprises 11 residues. The CDR3 reads CASSTQETQYF. The DNA for the CDR3 is TGTGCCAGCAGTACACAAGAGACCCAGTACTTC.

The chain has TRBV14 and TRBJ2-6; D is uncertain. With 0 bases removed from V and 0 bases from J, the gap between germline ends came to 9 bases. Per the germline V gene, CDR1 is SGHDN and CDR2 is FVKESK. The CDR3 length is 17 residues. CDR3 loop: CASSQDPVFSGANVLTF. CDR3 in DNA: TGTGCCAGCAGCCAAGATCCAGTATTCTCTGGGGCCAACGTCCTGACTTTC.

J is TRBJ2-1 and V is TRBV11-2; D is unclear. Per the germline V gene, CDR1 is SGHAT and CDR2 is FQNNGV. The CDR3 contains 16 residues. Deletions cut 4 bases from V and 0 bases from J, with 13 bases between. Written as DNA, the CDR3 is TGTGCCAGCAGCTCCCGATATGGCGGCTCCTACAATGAGCAGTTCTTC. The encoded protein is CASSSRYGGSYNEQFF. The variable domain in full, completed from reference TRBV11-2 and TRBJ2-1, reads EAGVAQSPRYKIIEKRQSVAFWCNPISGHATLYWYQQILGQGPKLLIQFQNNGVVDDSQLPKDRFSAERLKGVDSTLKIQPAKLEDSAVYLCASSSRYGGSYNEQFFGPGTRLTVL.

This rearrangement joins TRBV7-9 to TRBJ2-3; TRBD2 agrees at 7 bases. The CDR3 sequence is 16 residues long. Germline V CDR1 and CDR2: SEHNR, FQNEAQ (reference sequence). V was pared by 3 bases and J by 1 base, with 7 bases of the junction left unmatched. CDR3 sequence reads: CASSFPLRGGTDTQYF. The CDR3 DNA is TGTGCCAGCAGCTTTCCCCTCCGGGGGGGCACAGATACGCAGTATTTT.

The V call is TRBV5-4, the J call TRBJ2-3; 12 bases agree with TRBD2. J lost 4 bases, V lost 9 bases, and 12 bases had no gene match. There are 16 residues in the CDR3. Germline lookup yields CDR1 SGHNT and CDR2 YYREEE (reference sequence). CDR3 region: CATTGASGRASDTQYF. The CDR3, as DNA: TGTGCCACCACTGGGGCTAGCGGGAGGGCCTCAGATACGCAGTATTTT. Together with reference TRBV5-4 and TRBJ2-3, the CDR3 gives the full variable domain: ETGVTQSPTHLIKTRGQQVTLRCSSQSGHNTVSWYQQALGQGPQFIFQYYREEENGRGNFPPRFSGLQFPNYSSELNVNALELDDSALYLCATTGASGRASDTQYFGPGTRLTVL.

Concerning this clone: Other DNA sequences of this sample code for an identical CDR3. The chain has TRBV28 and TRBJ2-7; D might be TRBD1 (5 bases). Germline loops: CDR1 MDHEN, CDR2 SYDVKM. Deletions cut 3 bases from V and 0 bases from J, with 12 bases between. This CDR3 has 15 residues. The CDR3 DNA reads TGTGCCAGCAGTTTTTGGGGCAGGGACTCCTACGAGCAGTACTTC. As protein: CASSFWGRDSYEQYF.

The chain uses TRBV7-9 and TRBJ1-2; TRBD1 matches 12 bases. Trimming took 5 bases from V and 7 from J; bases not matched to a gene: 8. Germline-derived CDR1 and CDR2 are SEHNR and FQNEAQ (reference sequence). The CDR3 is 15 amino acids. CDR3 region: CASSDRDRGRIGYTF. Here the CDR3 DNA reads TGTGCCAGCAGCGACCGGGACAGGGGGCGAATTGGCTACACCTTC.

The J gene is TRBJ1-1, the V gene TRBV4-2, with D tentatively TRBD1 (5 bases). Per germline, CDR1 LGHNA and CDR2 YNFKEQ. CDR3 length equals 16 residues. The V end lost 3 bases, the J end lost 3 bases, and 17 bases lay between the germline ends. CDR3 region: CASSQGLRVAYTEAFF. The CDR3 DNA reads as TGTGCCAGCAGCCAGGGGCTCAGGGTAGCCTACACTGAAGCTTTCTTT.

The chain employs TRBV2 and TRBJ1-6, with a tentative D call TRBD1 (5 bases). This CDR3 is built from 14 residues. V was shortened by 7 bases and J by 8 bases, with 15 bases between the two germline ends. Germline V gene sequence: CDR1 SNHLY, CDR2 FYNNEI. DNA for the CDR3: TGTGCCAGCAATGGAGGGGACGGTGATTCACCCCTCCACTTT. It codes for CASNGGDGDSPLHF.

This clone was picked up one time. V usage is TRBV25-1 and J usage is TRBJ2-1; 9 nucleotides match TRBD2. Germline CDR1 MGHDK, CDR2 SYGVNS. Germline trimming cut 2 bases from V and 13 bases from J; bases unmatched to any gene: 0. CDR3 length: 11 amino acids. The CDR3 is CASSEGTSQFF. The CDR3 bases are TGTGCCAGCAGTGAAGGGACTAGCCAGTTCTTC.

This chain uses TRBV9 with TRBJ2-3, with 8 bases matching TRBD2. Trimming at V came to 4 bases and at J to 2 bases, leaving 9 bases not matched to a gene. This CDR3 contains 16 residues. Looked up from germline, CDR1 is SGDLS and CDR2 is YYNGEE. The CDR3 is CASSPHSGAFTDTQYF. DNA for the CDR3: TGTGCCAGCAGCCCGCATAGCGGGGCTTTCACAGATACGCAGTATTTT.

The rearrangement links TRBV2 to TRBJ1-5; no clear D gene. The V and J ends lost 6 bases and 3 bases respectively, with 9 bases between them. Germline lookup yields CDR1 SNHLY and CDR2 FYNNEI. There are 13 residues in the CDR3. Written as DNA, the CDR3 is TGTGCCAGCAGGGGGTGGGTCAATCAGCCCCAGCATTTT. Protein: CASRGWVNQPQHF.

The chain couples TRBV19 to TRBJ2-4; TRBD2 aligns across 7 bases. This CDR3 is built from 14 residues. The junction had 8 bases not matched to a gene; V was cut back by 5 bases and J by 7 bases. Germline values: CDR1 LNHDA, CDR2 SQIVND (reference sequence). CDR3 sequence: CASSPRTSRNIQYF. For the CDR3, the DNA is TGTGCCAGTAGTCCACGGACTAGTCGGAACATTCAGTACTTC. Looking up the rest from reference TRBV19 and TRBJ2-4 gives the full variable domain: DGGITQSPKYLFRKEGQNVTLSCEQNLNHDAMYWYRQDPGQGLRLIYYSQIVNDFQKGDIAEGYSVSREKKESFPLTVTSAQKNPTAFYLCASSPRTSRNIQYFGAGTRLSVL.

The gene calls are TRBV6-1 and TRBJ2-7; D not certain. Germline V gene lookup returns CDR1 MNHNS and CDR2 SASEGT. V was shortened by 7 bases and J by 2 bases, with 6 bases between the two germline ends. The CDR3 has 11 amino acids. The DNA for the CDR3 is TGTGCCAGCACCCGAACCTACGAGCAGTACTTC. Translated: CASTRTYEQYF.

The chain recombines TRBV28 with TRBJ1-2, with TRBD1 identical over 9 bases. Germline CDR1 and CDR2: MDHEN and SYDVKM. This CDR3 has 14 amino acids. V was pared by 7 bases and J by 5 bases, with 8 bases of the junction left unmatched. In DNA, the CDR3 is TGTGCCAGCAAGAAGGGACAGGGTCATTATGGCTACACCTTC. The encoded protein is CASKKGQGHYGYTF.

CDR3 coding DNA: TGTGCCAGCAGCCAGGCTGTAGTGGATGAAAAACTGTTTTTT. Protein product: CASSQAVVDEKLFF. This sequence joins TRBV4-2 and TRBJ1-4, with D hard to call. Germline assignment: CDR1 LGHNA and CDR2 YNFKEQ. CDR3 size: 14 residues. V lost 3 bases and J lost 6, with 11 bases in between.

V usage is TRBV30 and J usage is TRBJ2-7, with 7 bases identical to TRBD1. This CDR3 comprises 15 residues. Germline CDR1 is GTSNPN and CDR2 is SVGIG (reference sequence). The V gene end was trimmed by 2 bases and the J gene end by 2 bases; junction bases not matched to a gene: 9. The CDR3 region is CAWSRRGLLAYEQYF. In nucleotides, the CDR3 is TGTGCCTGGAGTCGTAGGGGGCTCCTGGCCTACGAGCAGTACTTC.

The rearrangement joins TRBV4-1 to TRBJ2-2, with TRBD2 identical over 12 bases. Germline assignment: CDR1 MGHRA and CDR2 YSYEKL. The CDR3 runs to 17 residues. The V segment lost 3 bases and the J segment 5 bases; nucleotides outside the gene matches: 7. DNA of the CDR3: TGCGCCAGCAGCCACCCGACTAGCGGGAGCCATACCGGGGAGCTGTTTTTT. Residues: CASSHPTSGSHTGELFF.

This clone was observed a handful of times. It is likely a read error, because the conserved phenylalanine at the end of the CDR3 is missing. The DNA is omitted, as the CDR3 cannot be located on it reliably, and the CDR3 follows TCRdb's listing. This chain joins TRBV6-1 and TRBJ1-4. The CDR3 is made up of 11 amino acids, end residues included. Germline CDR1 and CDR2: MNHNS and SASEGT. The CDR3 is CASRGTGPFGI.